A selection of T cell receptor beta chains follows, all from one sample in a study of identical twins. TCRdb recomputed calls from the 5' RACE reads with MiXCR, one row per CDR3 protein. The sample includes about 890,000 distinct CDR3 sequences, roughly 12% of them seen just once. These data were also filed under a second study, of yellow fever vaccine responses in identical twins.

The sequencing input was PBMCs. These receptors all stem from a young woman in good health. Both conserved end residues are part of each CDR3. Each record gives: V gene, J gene, D gene, clone size, CDR3 DNA, CDR3 protein. D genes are given only for firm matches. A clone size is listed for some rows: how often the clone was seen (once, few, many), or a class if it is expanded.

TRBV15,TRBJ1-5,NA,few,TGTGCCACCAGCACCCGGGGCTTCGAAGGCAATCAGCCCCAGCATTTT,CATSTRGFEGNQPQHF
TRBV20-1,TRBJ1-5,TRBD1,few,TGCAGTGCCACCGGGGACAGCGAGCTCGTTAATCAGCCCCAGCATTTT,CSATGDSELVNQPQHF
TRBV15,TRBJ1-2,NA,many,TGTGCCACCAGCAGGACCGGGGCAGGGGACTATGGCTACACCTTC,CATSRTGAGDYGYTF
TRBV12-3/TRBV12-4,TRBJ2-1,TRBD2,many,TGCGCCAGCAGCTTGACTAGCGGGGGGTCCTACAATGAGCAGTTCTTC,CASSLTSGGSYNEQFF
TRBV14,TRBJ1-1,NA,NA,TGTGCCAGCAGCCAAGAACTCAGAAACACTGAAGCTTTCTTT,CASSQELRNTEAFF
TRBV9,TRBJ1-1,NA,NA,TGTGCCAGCAGCGTCGAGATGGGCACTGAAGCTTTCTTT,CASSVEMGTEAFF
TRBV20-1,TRBJ2-5,TRBD2,NA,TGCAGTGCCGAGAGAAGCGGGAGGGGGGAGACCCAGTACTTC,CSAERSGRGETQYF
TRBV20-1,TRBJ2-1,NA,NA,TGCAGTGCTCGACTGGCGGGGGCTACCCTCGGGGATGAGCAGTTCTTC,CSARLAGATLGDEQFF
TRBV5-6,TRBJ2-1,TRBD1,few,TGTGCCAGCAGCTTGGCCTCGACAGGGTACAATGAGCAGTTCTTC,CASSLASTGYNEQFF
TRBV14,TRBJ2-1,NA,NA,TGTGCCAGCAGCCCCAGGGGAAACACCTACAATGAGCAGTTCTTC,CASSPRGNTYNEQFF
TRBV15,TRBJ2-1,NA,few,TGTGCCACCAGCAGGACAGTATTCAATGAGCAGTTCTTC,CATSRTVFNEQFF
TRBV6-1,TRBJ1-1,NA,NA,TGTGCCAGCAGCCCACACACAGGGTACACTGAAGCTTTCTTT,CASSPHTGYTEAFF
TRBV3-1,TRBJ2-6,TRBD1,few,TGTGCCAGCAGCCAAGTTTCCGGGACAGGGCCTGGGGCCAACGTCCTGACTTTC,CASSQVSGTGPGANVLTF
TRBV9,TRBJ2-7,TRBD2,few,TGTGCCAGCAGCGTAGGTGGTAGCGGGAGGTACGAGCAGTACTTC,CASSVGGSGRYEQYF
TRBV12-3/TRBV12-4,TRBJ1-6,NA,few,TGTGCCAGCAGTTTACAGGGTTATAGCCTTAATTCACCCCTCCACTTT,CASSLQGYSLNSPLHF
TRBV10-3,TRBJ2-7,NA,NA,TGTGCCATCAGTGAGTCAGGGTTCGAGCAGTACTTC,CAISESGFEQYF